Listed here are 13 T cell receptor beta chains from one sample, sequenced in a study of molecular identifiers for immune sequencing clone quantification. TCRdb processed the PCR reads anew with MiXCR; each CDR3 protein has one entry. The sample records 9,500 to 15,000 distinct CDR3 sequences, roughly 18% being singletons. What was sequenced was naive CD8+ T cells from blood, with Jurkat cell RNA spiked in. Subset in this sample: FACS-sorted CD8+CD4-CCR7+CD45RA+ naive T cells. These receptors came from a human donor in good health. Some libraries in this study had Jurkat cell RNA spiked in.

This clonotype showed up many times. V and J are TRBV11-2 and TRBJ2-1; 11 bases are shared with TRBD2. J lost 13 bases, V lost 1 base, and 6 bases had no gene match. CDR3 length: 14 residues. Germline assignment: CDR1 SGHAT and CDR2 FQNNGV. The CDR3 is CASSLGLAGGPQFF. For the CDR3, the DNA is TGTGCCAGCAGCTTAGGTCTAGCGGGAGGTCCTCAGTTCTTC.

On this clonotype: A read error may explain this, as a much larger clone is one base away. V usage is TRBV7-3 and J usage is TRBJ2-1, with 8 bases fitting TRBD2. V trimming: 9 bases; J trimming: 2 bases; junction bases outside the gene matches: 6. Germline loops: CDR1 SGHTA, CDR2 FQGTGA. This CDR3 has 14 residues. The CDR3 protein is CARIAGLPYNEQFF. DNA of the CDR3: TGTGCCAGAATAGCGGGACTCCCCTACAATGAGCAGTTCTTC.

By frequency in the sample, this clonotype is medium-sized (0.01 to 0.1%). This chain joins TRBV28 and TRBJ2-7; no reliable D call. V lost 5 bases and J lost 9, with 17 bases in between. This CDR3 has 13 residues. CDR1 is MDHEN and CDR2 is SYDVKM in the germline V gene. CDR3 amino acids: CASSETDPGGQYF. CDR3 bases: TGTGCCAGCAGTGAAACGGACCCCGGCGGGCAGTACTTC.

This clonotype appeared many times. The CDR3 sequence: CASSQGTGWNSGNTIYF. The CDR3 region has the DNA TGTGCCAGCAGCCAAGGGACAGGGTGGAACTCTGGAAACACCATATATTTT. The rearrangement links TRBV14 to TRBJ1-3, with TRBD1 matching over 8 bases. Losses at the gene ends were 1 base for V and 0 bases for J; bases not matched to a gene: 5. Germline V gives CDR1 SGHDN, CDR2 FVKESK. The CDR3 has 17 amino acids.

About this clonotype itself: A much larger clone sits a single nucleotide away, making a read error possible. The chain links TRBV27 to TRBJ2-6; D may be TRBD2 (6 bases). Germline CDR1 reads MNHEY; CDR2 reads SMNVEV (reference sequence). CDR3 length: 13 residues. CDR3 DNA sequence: TGTGCCAGCAGGGGGACTGGGGCCAACGTCCCGACTTTC. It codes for CASRGTGANVPTF.

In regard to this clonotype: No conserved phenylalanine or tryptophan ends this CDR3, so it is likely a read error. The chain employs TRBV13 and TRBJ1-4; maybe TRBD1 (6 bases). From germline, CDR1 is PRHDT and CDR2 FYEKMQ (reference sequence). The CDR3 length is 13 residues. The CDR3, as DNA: TGTGCCAGCAGCTTCCAGGGGAATGAAAAGCTGTTTTCT. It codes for CASSFQGNEKLFS.

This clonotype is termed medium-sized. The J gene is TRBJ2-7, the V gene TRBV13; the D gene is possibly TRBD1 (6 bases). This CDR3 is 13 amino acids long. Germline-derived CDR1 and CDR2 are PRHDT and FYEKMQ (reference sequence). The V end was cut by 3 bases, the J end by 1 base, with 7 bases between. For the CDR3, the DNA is TGTGCCAGCAGCTTTAGGGGGTCCTACGAGCAGTACTTC. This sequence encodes CASSFRGSYEQYF.

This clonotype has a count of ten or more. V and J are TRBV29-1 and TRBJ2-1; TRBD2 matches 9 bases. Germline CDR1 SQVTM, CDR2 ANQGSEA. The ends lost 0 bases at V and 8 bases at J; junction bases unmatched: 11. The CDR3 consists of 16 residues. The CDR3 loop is CSVEELSSGRLDEQFF. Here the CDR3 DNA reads TGCAGCGTTGAAGAGCTAAGTAGCGGGAGACTCGATGAGCAGTTCTTC.

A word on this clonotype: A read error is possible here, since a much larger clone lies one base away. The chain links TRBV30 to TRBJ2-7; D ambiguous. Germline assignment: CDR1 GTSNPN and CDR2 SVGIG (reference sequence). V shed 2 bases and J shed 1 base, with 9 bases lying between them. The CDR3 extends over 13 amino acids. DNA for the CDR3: TGTGCCTGGAGTTTGGGTACTTCCTACGAGCAGTACTTC. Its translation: CAWSLGTSYEQYF.

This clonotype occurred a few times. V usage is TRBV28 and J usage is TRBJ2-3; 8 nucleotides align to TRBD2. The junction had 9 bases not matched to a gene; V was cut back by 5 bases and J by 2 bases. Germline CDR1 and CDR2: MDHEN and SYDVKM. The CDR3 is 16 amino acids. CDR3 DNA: TGTGCCAGCAGTCTTAAGGAAGCGGGGGTCACAGATACGCAGTATTTT. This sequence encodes CASSLKEAGVTDTQYF.

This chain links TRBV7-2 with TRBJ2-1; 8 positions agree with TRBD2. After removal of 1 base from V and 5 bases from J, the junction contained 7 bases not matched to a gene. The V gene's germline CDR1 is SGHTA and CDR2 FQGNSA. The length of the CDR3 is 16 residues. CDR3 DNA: TGTGCCAGCAGCTTAGGGGTAGCGGGAATACACAATGAGCAGTTCTTC. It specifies CASSLGVAGIHNEQFF.

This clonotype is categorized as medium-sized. The CDR3 protein is CASSPDYEADRSDTQYF. The DNA of the CDR3 is TGTGCCAGCAGTCCCGATTATGAGGCGGATCGATCAGATACGCAGTATTTT. This chain uses TRBV14 with TRBJ2-3; D remains unclear. Germline CDR1 is SGHDN and CDR2 is FVKESK. CDR3 length: 17 residues. The germline V and J ends were trimmed by 6 bases and 4 bases, with 23 bases remaining between them.

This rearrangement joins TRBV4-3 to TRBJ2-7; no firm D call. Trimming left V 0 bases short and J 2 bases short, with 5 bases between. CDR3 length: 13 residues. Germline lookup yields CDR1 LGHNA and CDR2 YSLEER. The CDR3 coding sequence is TGCGCCAGCAGCCAAGATTTAGCCTACGAGCAGTACTTC. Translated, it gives CASSQDLAYEQYF.